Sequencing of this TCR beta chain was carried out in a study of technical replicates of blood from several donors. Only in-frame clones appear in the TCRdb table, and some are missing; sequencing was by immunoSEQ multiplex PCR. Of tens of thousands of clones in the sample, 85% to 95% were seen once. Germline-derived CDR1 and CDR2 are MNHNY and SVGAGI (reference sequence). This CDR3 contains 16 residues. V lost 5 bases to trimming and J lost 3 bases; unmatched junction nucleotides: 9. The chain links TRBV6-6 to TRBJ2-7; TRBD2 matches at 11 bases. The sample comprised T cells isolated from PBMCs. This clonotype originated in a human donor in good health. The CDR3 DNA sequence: TGTGCCAGCAGTGCGCGACTAGCGGGAACTCTCTACGAGCAGTACTTC. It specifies CASSARLAGTLYEQYF.